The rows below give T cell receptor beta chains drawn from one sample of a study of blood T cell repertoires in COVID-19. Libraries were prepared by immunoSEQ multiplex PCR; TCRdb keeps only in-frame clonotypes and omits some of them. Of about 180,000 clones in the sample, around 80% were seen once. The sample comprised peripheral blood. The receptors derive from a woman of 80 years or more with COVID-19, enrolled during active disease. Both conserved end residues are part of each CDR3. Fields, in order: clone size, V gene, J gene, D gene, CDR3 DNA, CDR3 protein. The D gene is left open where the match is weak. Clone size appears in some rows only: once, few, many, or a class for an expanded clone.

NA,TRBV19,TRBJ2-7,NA,TGTGCCAGTAGTATCACAGGCTTCGGAGCCTACGAGCAGTACTTC,CASSITGFGAYEQYF
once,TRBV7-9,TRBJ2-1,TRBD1,TGTGCCAGCAGCTTAGCGCTAGGGGACAGAGGCTCCTACAATGAGCAGTTCTTC,CASSLALGDRGSYNEQFF
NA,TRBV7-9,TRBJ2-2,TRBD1,TGTGCCAGCTTAGGGACAGGGCTGAGTCCCGGGGAGCTGTTTTTT,CASLGTGLSPGELFF
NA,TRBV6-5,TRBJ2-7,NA,TGTGCCAGCAGTTACTCGAGCGCCTACGAGCAGTACTTC,CASSYSSAYEQYF
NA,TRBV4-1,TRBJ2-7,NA,TGCGCCAGCAGCCAACAGGGTTTTTCCTACGAGCAGTACTTC,CASSQQGFSYEQYF
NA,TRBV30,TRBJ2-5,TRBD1,TGTGCCTGGAGTGCAGGGGGCGCCTGGGAGACCCAGTACTTC,CAWSAGGAWETQYF
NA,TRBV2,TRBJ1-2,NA,TGTGCCAGCAGTGGACAGTCGTGGAGCTACACCTTC,CASSGQSWSYTF
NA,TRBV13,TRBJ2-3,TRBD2,TGTGCCAGCAGCCCCGGGGGCGGGAGGGCAACAGATACGCAGTATTTT,CASSPGGGRATDTQYF
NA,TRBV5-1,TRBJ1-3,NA,TGCGCCAGCAGACGGGGGGACTCTGGAAACACCATATATTTT,CASRRGDSGNTIYF
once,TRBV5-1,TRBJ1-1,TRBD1,TGCGCCAGCAGCTCCGGGACAGGGGGCATGAACACTGAAGCTTTCTTT,CASSSGTGGMNTEAFF
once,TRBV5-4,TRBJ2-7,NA,TGTGCCAGCAGCCCGCCAGGGGCTTACGAGCAGTACTTC,CASSPPGAYEQYF
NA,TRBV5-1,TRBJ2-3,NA,TGCGCCACCTCCCGCAGGGCCCGCACAGATACGCAGTATTTT,CATSRRARTDTQYF
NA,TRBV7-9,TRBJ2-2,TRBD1,TGTGCCAGCAGCCCGACAGGGTCGAACACCGGGGAGCTGTTTTTT,CASSPTGSNTGELFF
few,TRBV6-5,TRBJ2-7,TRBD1,TGTGCCAGCAGGACCTACAGGGGGAGGTACGAGCAGTACTTC,CASRTYRGRYEQYF
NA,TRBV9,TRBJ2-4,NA,TGTGCCAGCAGCCCATGGGGGGACATTCAGTACTTC,CASSPWGDIQYF
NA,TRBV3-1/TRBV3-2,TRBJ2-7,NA,TGTGCCAGCAGCAAGAGAGGGGCGGGAAGCTCCTACGAGCAGTACTTC,CASSKRGAGSSYEQYF
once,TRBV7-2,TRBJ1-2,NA,TGTGCCAGCAGCTCAGGTTTTAACTATGGCTACACCTTC,CASSSGFNYGYTF
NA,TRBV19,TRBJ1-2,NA,TGTGCCAGTAGTATAGGGCAGGACTATGGCTACACCTTC,CASSIGQDYGYTF
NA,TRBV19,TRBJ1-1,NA,TGTGCCAGTAGTATATTAGTGGGAGGTGAAGCTTTCTTT,CASSILVGGEAFF
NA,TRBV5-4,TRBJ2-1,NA,TGTGCCAGCAGCTTGAGTCTCAGGGATGAGCAGTTCTTC,CASSLSLRDEQFF
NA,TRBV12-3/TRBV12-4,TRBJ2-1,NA,TGTGCCAGCAGAACGGACAGTTACAATGAGCAGTTCTTC,CASRTDSYNEQFF
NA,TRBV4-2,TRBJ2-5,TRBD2,TGTGCCAGCAGCCCCACTAGCGGTCGAGAGACCCAGTACTTC,CASSPTSGRETQYF
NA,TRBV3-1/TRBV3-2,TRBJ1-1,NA,TGTGCCAGCAGCCAACCTAGCAGGAACACTGAAGCTTTCTTT,CASSQPSRNTEAFF
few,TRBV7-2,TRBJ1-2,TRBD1,TGTGCCAGCAGCGTAGACAGGGGGGATGGCTACACCTTC,CASSVDRGDGYTF
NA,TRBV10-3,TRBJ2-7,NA,TGTGCCATCAGGACCGATCTTGGAGGTGACTACGAGCAGTACTTC,CAIRTDLGGDYEQYF
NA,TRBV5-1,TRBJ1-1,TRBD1,TGCGCCAGCAGCTTGGAACAGGGGGTTGGGAACACTGAAGCTTTCTTT,CASSLEQGVGNTEAFF
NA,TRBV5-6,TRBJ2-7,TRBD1,TGTGCCAGCAGCGAGGGACAGGGGCCTATTTACGAGCAGTACTTC,CASSEGQGPIYEQYF
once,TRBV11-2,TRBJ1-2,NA,TGTGCCAGCAGCTTAGATTTGCGGGAGGAAGACTATGGCTACACCTTC,CASSLDLREEDYGYTF
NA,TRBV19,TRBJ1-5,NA,TGTGCCAGTAGTATGTCAAGTTCCCATCCGACGGGAGGTCGCAATCAGCCCCAGCATTTT,CASSMSSSHPTGGRNQPQHF
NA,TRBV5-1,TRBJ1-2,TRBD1,TGCGCCAGCAGCTTGGAACAGGGGGCAAACTACTATGGCTACACCTTC,CASSLEQGANYYGYTF
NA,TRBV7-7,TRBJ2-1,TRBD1,TGTGCCAGCAGCCCCGGACAGGGTGCGGGTGAGCAGTTCTTC,CASSPGQGAGEQFF
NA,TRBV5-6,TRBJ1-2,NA,TGTGCCAGCAGCTTGGAGCCAAGCTATGGCTACACCTTC,CASSLEPSYGYTF
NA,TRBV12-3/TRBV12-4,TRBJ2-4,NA,TGTGCCAGCAGTTTCGGCAGGCACATTCAGTACTTC,CASSFGRHIQYF
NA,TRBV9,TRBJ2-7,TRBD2,TGTGCCAGCAGCGTGTCTAGCGGGAACTACGAGCAGTACTTC,CASSVSSGNYEQYF
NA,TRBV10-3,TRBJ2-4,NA,TGTGCCATCTGGGGGGGCTCGACCAAAAACATTCAGTACTTC,CAIWGGSTKNIQYF
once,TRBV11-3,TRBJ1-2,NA,TGTGCCAGCAGCTCTATCTCCCCGGATGGCTACACCTTC,CASSSISPDGYTF
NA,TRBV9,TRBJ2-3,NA,TGTGCCAGCAGCGCCGGACAATTCACGGATACGCAGTATTTT,CASSAGQFTDTQYF
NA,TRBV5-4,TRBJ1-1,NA,TGTGCCAGCAGCTTGGATCCGGGAGTGAGCACTGAAGCTTTCTTT,CASSLDPGVSTEAFF
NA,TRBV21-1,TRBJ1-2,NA,TGTGCCAGCAGCAAAGCGAAGATCCAGGGGGTAGATGGCTACACCTTC,CASSKAKIQGVDGYTF
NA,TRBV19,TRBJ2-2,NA,TGTGCCAGTAGTATAGTAGCAGGGTACGGGGAGCTGTTTTTT,CASSIVAGYGELFF
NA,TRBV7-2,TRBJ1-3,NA,TGTGCCAGCAGCCTGAATGGGAGGTCGTCAGCCCGCTCTGGAAACACCATATATTTT,CASSLNGRSSARSGNTIYF
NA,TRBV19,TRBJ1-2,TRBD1,TGTGCCAGTAGGCCGGGACAGGGGTACCCCTATGGCTACACCTTC,CASRPGQGYPYGYTF
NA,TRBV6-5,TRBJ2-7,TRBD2,TGTGCCAGCAGTTCCGCTAGCGGGGGGGCCCGATCCGAGCAGTACTTC,CASSSASGGARSEQYF
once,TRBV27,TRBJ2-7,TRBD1,TGTGCCAGCAGTTTTCAGGGGGCGACTGGCTACGAGCAGTACTTC,CASSFQGATGYEQYF
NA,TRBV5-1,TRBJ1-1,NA,TGCGCCAGCAGGAGAGGGTTTCTTCTGGACACTGAAGCTTTCTTT,CASRRGFLLDTEAFF
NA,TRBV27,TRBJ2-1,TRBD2,TGTGCCAGCAGTCCTCCCCATCCCGGGACTAGCGGGTGGGAGGGGCAGTTCTTC,CASSPPHPGTSGWEGQFF
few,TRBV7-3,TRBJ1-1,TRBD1,TGTGCCAGCAGGAGGGACAGTTACACTGAAGCTTTCTTT,CASRRDSYTEAFF
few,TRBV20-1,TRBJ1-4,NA,TGCAGTGCTAGCTCTAATGGAAAACTGTTTTTT,CSASSNGKLFF
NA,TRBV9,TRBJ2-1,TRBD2,TGTGCCAGCAGCCCCCGAGGAACTAGCGGGAGCTACAATGAGCAGTTCTTC,CASSPRGTSGSYNEQFF
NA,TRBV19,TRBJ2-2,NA,TGTGCCAGTAGTAGATTAGCTGGAACCGGGGAGCTGTTTTTT,CASSRLAGTGELFF
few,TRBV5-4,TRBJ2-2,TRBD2,TGTGCCAGCAGCTCAACAGCGGGAGGGTGGTACGCGGAGCTGTTTTTT,CASSSTAGGWYAELFF
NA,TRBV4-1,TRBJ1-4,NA,TGCGCCAGCAGCCAAGGGTCGCTGCGGGGGAATGAAAAACTGTTTTTT,CASSQGSLRGNEKLFF
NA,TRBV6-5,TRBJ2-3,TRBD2,TGTGCCAGCAATAAACACGGGGGGACAGATACGCAGTATTTT,CASNKHGGTDTQYF
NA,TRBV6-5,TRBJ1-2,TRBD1,TGTGCCAGCAGGAGTGACAGGGGGCTTAATGGCTACACCTTC,CASRSDRGLNGYTF
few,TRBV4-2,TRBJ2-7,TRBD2,TGTGCCAGCAGCCAGAGGTACTCTAGCGGAGCCTACGAGCAGTACTTC,CASSQRYSSGAYEQYF